Below are 23 T cell receptor beta chains sequenced from a single sample in a study of T-cell memory formation after mild COVID-19 (dated by TCRdb to about 2021). The method was 5' RACE. Data came from an Illumina NovaSeq 6000. Starting from the raw public reads, TCRdb applied fastp trimming at Q25, assembled clones with MiXCR and retained in-frame beta chains. Identical CDR3 proteins give one entry, which carries the most common genes and DNA. Here the sample has a few hundred thousand distinct CDR3 sequences; approximately 20% occur a single time. Around 20% of the sample comes from the top ten. Sequenced material: PBMCs or a T cell subset sorted from them (not recorded which). The receptors stem from a man aged 18 to 30 who had mild COVID-19 (a few samples of this study predate the infection). The sample titles of this study are shuffled in the database, so cell type and time point are left out; the donor was told from shared clones.

This clonotype has just a few counts. V and J are TRBV6-6 and TRBJ2-1, with 7 positions matching TRBD2. The CDR3 extends over 15 amino acids. V lost 5 bases, J lost 5 bases, and 9 bases stayed unmatched. The germline V gene encodes CDR1 MNHNY and CDR2 SVGAGI (reference sequence). CDR3 amino acids: CASSQGLAENNEQFF. The CDR3 DNA follows: TGTGCCAGCAGTCAAGGTCTAGCGGAAAACAATGAGCAGTTCTTC.

The chain joins TRBV15 to TRBJ1-3; D is unclear. V was pared by 2 bases and J by 0 bases, with 8 bases between. The CDR3 spans 15 residues. Germline V lookup: CDR1 LNHNV, CDR2 YYDKDF (reference sequence). DNA for the CDR3: TGTGCCACCAGCAGAAACAGACCCTCTGGAAACACCATATATTTT. This translates into CATSRNRPSGNTIYF.

The V and J genes are TRBV4-2 and TRBJ1-1, with 7 bases lining up with TRBD1. The germline gives CDR1 LGHNA, CDR2 YNFKEQ. The J segment lost 2 bases and the V segment lost 5 bases, leaving 8 bases of the junction unmatched. The CDR3 runs to 15 residues. The CDR3: CASSKPGGANTEAFF. In DNA form, the CDR3 reads TGTGCCAGCAGCAAACCAGGGGGGGCAAACACTGAAGCTTTCTTT.

This clonotype was seen a few times. This chain links TRBV6-2 or TRBV6-3 with TRBJ1-1; 8 bases agree with TRBD1. The germline CDR1 and CDR2 sequences are MNHEY and SVGEGT. The trim removed 7 bases at V and 5 bases at J, leaving 3 bases unmatched. This CDR3 region has 12 residues. The CDR3 sequence is CASIRQGTEAFF. CDR3 DNA sequence: TGTGCCAGCATTCGACAGGGGACTGAAGCTTTCTTT.

The V call is TRBV7-2, the J call TRBJ2-2, with TRBD2 identical over 8 bases. Germline V gives CDR1 SGHTA, CDR2 FQGNSA. The V gene end was trimmed by 2 bases and the J gene end by 5 bases; junction bases not matched to a gene: 4. The CDR3 sequence is 15 residues long. In DNA form, the CDR3 reads TGTGCCAGCAGCTTATCCCCGGGGGGGACCGGGGAGCTGTTTTTT. This sequence encodes CASSLSPGGTGELFF.

In this sample, this clonotype turned up many times. This chain uses TRBV7-2 with TRBJ2-2, with 15 nucleotides matching TRBD2. Germline V CDR1 and CDR2: SGHTA, FQGNSA. Unmatched junction bases numbered 5, after V lost 5 bases and J lost 1 base. CDR3 size: 18 residues. This CDR3 is CASSPGTSGGRNTGELFF. The CDR3 DNA reads as TGTGCCAGCAGCCCAGGGACTAGCGGGGGGAGGAACACCGGGGAGCTGTTTTTT.

On this clonotype: Given the absence of the conserved phenylalanine or tryptophan at the CDR3 end, a read error is likely. The chain recombines TRBV5-1 with TRBJ2-5; 8 bases agree with TRBD1. Germline V CDR1 and CDR2: SGHRS, YFSETQ. Trimming cost V 4 bases and J 4 bases; bases outside gene matches: 6. CDR3 length equals 14 residues. This chain's CDR3 is CASSGGQAGETQYY. In DNA form, the CDR3 reads TGCGCCAGCAGCGGGGGACAGGCCGGAGAGACCCAGTACTAC.

The CDR3 reads CASSLGRGWEQETQYF. Written as DNA, the CDR3 is TGTGCCAGCAGCCTAGGGCGGGGATGGGAGCAAGAGACCCAGTACTTC. J is TRBJ2-5 and V is TRBV5-6; a weak D match, TRBD2 (6 bases). Trimming removed 4 bases at V and 2 bases at J, with 18 bases between. From germline, CDR1 is SGHDT and CDR2 YYEEEE. The CDR3 totals 16 residues.

This rearrangement joins TRBV19 to TRBJ2-2; D is ambiguous. The V end was cut by 10 bases, the J end by 5 bases, with 11 bases between. Germline V gene lookup returns CDR1 LNHDA and CDR2 SQIVND (reference sequence). The CDR3 sequence is 12 residues long. CDR3 in DNA: TGTGCCACTAGACTCGGGACCGGGGAGCTGTTTTTT. Its protein is CATRLGTGELFF.

This clonotype occurred a few times. The chain is built from TRBV5-1 and TRBJ2-3; D uncertain. The germline V gene encodes CDR1 SGHRS and CDR2 YFSETQ. The CDR3 is made up of 17 amino acids. V lost 0 bases and J 0 bases, leaving 14 bases between the germline ends. The CDR3 reads CASSLVPPATSTDTQYF. CDR3 bases: TGCGCCAGCAGCTTGGTCCCACCAGCGACCAGCACAGATACGCAGTATTTT.

This clonotype appeared a few times. The chain is built from TRBV21-1 and TRBJ2-7; the listed D gene, TRBD1, was not tested against the DNA. TRBV21-1 is recorded as a pseudogene. The CDR3 is made up of 16 amino acids. The CDR3 loop is CASSLRGTNFFYEQYF. CDR3 in DNA: TGTGCCAGCAGCCTCAGGGGGACAAACTTTTTTTACGAGCAGTACTTC.

This clonotype was recorded a few times. The rearrangement links TRBV27 to TRBJ2-3, with 7 bases aligning to TRBD1. The V segment lost 6 bases and the J segment 5 bases; nucleotides outside the gene matches: 11. Germline values: CDR1 MNHEY, CDR2 SMNVEV (reference sequence). The CDR3 totals 15 residues. The CDR3 DNA sequence: TGTGCCAGCAGCTCTGACAGGGCAGTCGGAGATACGCAGTATTTT. Protein sequence: CASSSDRAVGDTQYF.

A single count supports this clonotype. The V gene is TRBV6-2 or TRBV6-3, the J gene TRBJ1-6; D remains ambiguous. CDR3 length: 13 residues. Germline-derived CDR1 and CDR2 are MNHEY and SVGEGT. Between the trimmed V and J ends, which lost 6 bases and 11 bases, there was a span of 14 bases. CDR3 nucleotide sequence: TGTGCCAGCAGCCTCGGACCCGGGACACCCCTCCACTTT. This translates into CASSLGPGTPLHF.

This clonotype was seen repeatedly, ten times or more. The V call is TRBV12-3 or TRBV12-4, the J call TRBJ2-5; D remains ambiguous. The CDR3 spans 13 residues. Trimming shortened V by 3 bases and J by 3 bases, and 8 bases separated the two germline ends. CDR3 nucleotides: TGTGCCAGCAGTTTGTCAGAGAAAGAGACCCAGTACTTC. It specifies CASSLSEKETQYF.

This chain uses TRBV5-4 with TRBJ1-2, with 11 nucleotides matching TRBD1. The germline V gene encodes CDR1 SGHNT and CDR2 YYREEE (reference sequence). The CDR3 extends over 12 amino acids. CDR3 amino acids: CVWDRGKYGYTF. The CDR3 DNA reads TGTGTCTGGGACAGGGGGAAATATGGCTACACCTTC.

This clonotype appeared a few times. V usage is TRBV6-5 and J usage is TRBJ2-5; 7 nucleotides align to TRBD1. V trimming: 6 bases; J trimming: 0 bases; junction bases outside the gene matches: 7. This CDR3 contains 15 residues. The germline V gene has CDR1 MNHEY and CDR2 SVGAGI. The CDR3 loop reads CASSPGTEYQETQYF. As DNA, the CDR3 is TGTGCCAGCAGCCCCGGGACAGAGTACCAAGAGACCCAGTACTTC.

This chain uses TRBV27 with TRBJ1-5, with 8 bases lining up with TRBD1. J gave up 0 bases and V 6 bases, and 7 bases lay outside the gene matches. Germline CDR1 reads MNHEY; CDR2 reads SMNVEV (reference sequence). This CDR3 has 16 residues. CDR3 region: CASSAWTGFSNQPQHF. For the CDR3, the DNA is TGTGCCAGCAGCGCCTGGACAGGGTTTAGCAATCAGCCCCAGCATTTT.

The chain has TRBV25-1 and TRBJ1-2; 7 nucleotides line up with TRBD1. Germline CDR1 and CDR2: MGHDK and SYGVNS. With 8 bases clipped from V and 7 bases from J, the junction kept 10 bases outside the gene matches. This CDR3 has 13 residues. DNA for the CDR3: TGTGCCAGCGAAGCCTCGACAGGGCCTGGCTACACCTTC. It codes for CASEASTGPGYTF.

The rearrangement uses TRBV6-4 and TRBJ2-7; weak D call: TRBD1 (6 bases). The CDR3 sequence is 19 residues long. In germline, CDR1 is MRHNA, CDR2 SNTAGT. Trimming pared 1 base from V and 2 bases from J, leaving 24 bases between. The CDR3 reads CASSDFWPADSRPTYEQYV. The CDR3 region has the DNA TGTGCCAGCAGTGACTTTTGGCCCGCGGACAGCAGGCCAACCTACGAGCAGTACGTC.

In its sample, this clonotype was seen a few times. This sequence joins TRBV3-1 and TRBJ1-3; D ambiguous. The germline CDR1 and CDR2 sequences are LGHDT and YNNKEL (reference sequence). V was cut by 4 bases and J by 4 bases, with 8 bases left in between. The CDR3 runs to 13 residues. The CDR3 sequence: CASSPSLGNTIYF. For the CDR3, the DNA is TGTGCCAGCAGCCCTTCCCTGGGAAACACCATATATTTT.

The gene calls are TRBV12-2 and TRBJ1-1. TRBV12-2 is listed as a pseudogene. The CDR3 runs 13 residues. CDR3 loop: CASRPTTNTEAFF. The CDR3, as DNA: TGTGCAAGTCGCCCCACAACGAACACTGAAGCTTTCTTT.

The rearrangement joins TRBV12-3 or TRBV12-4 to TRBJ1-2, with a possible D match to TRBD1 (5 bases). CDR3 length equals 14 residues. Trimming removed 3 bases at V and 5 bases at J, with 13 bases between. The CDR3 coding sequence is TGTGCCAGCAGTTTTGGCAGGGCGGATTATGGCTACACCTTC. It translates to CASSFGRADYGYTF.

This clonotype was seen only a few times. The V and J genes are TRBV7-8 and TRBJ1-6, with D possibly matching TRBD1 (6 bases). The CDR3 totals 17 residues. V lost 2 bases and J lost 0, with 11 bases in between. Germline assignment: CDR1 SGHVS and CDR2 FQNEAQ. Here the CDR3 DNA reads TGTGCCAGCAGCTTACAGGGGAAGGTCTCCTATAATTCACCCCTCCACTTT. As protein: CASSLQGKVSYNSPLHF.